The TCR beta chain under discussion was sequenced for a study of blood T cell repertoires in COVID-19 (dated by TCRdb to the early 2020s). For the wider study: Samples from collaborators originated in the United States, Italy and Spain and spanned both the acute and convalescent phases of COVID-19. The prospective study material was composed of cDNA or gDNA derived from T cells, B-cell-depleted T cells, or PBMCs. Samples came from the ongoing ImmuneRACE study (first 160 participants) plus 1,254 subjects from 6 global collaborators. The sample metadata nearly always contained a de-identified subject ID, COVID-19 status, age in years and sex. Deeply sampled blood TCRbeta repertoires from subjects exposed to, actively infected with, or recovered from COVID-19 were included in the dataset. The repertoires were made available in a free public database intended to serve as a resource for research on the immune response to SARS-CoV-2. Where available, HLA class I and class II types were obtained from metadata supplied by the sample provider rather than from assay-based typing. General findings and caveats noted by the study authors: The quantity of clinical and demographic metadata differed by source and by participant and was supplied without curation.

Participants in the prospective study were aged about 18 to 95 years, lived in some 24 United States geographic areas, and enrolled through a virtual design. In the prospective study, cohorts were assigned on the basis of participant-reported clinical history obtained from a screening survey and a study questionnaire. In the prospective study, whole blood, serum and a nasopharyngeal or oropharyngeal swab were collected from each participant by mobile phlebotomists. Additional blood draws and questionnaires over an approximately 2-month period could optionally be provided by prospective study participants. Before DNA extraction, prospective study blood samples were shipped either frozen or at room temperature. TCRbeta CDR3 regions were amplified from genomic DNA by means of the immunoSEQ Assay, a bias-controlled multiplex PCR. For the original study's pipeline: Within the assay, amplification of reference gene primers was used to estimate how many nucleated cells each sample contained. To quantify the absolute abundance of each unique TCRbeta CDR3 rearrangement, sequence reads were collapsed and filtered. For each sample, productive Simpson clonality was calculated as the square root of Simpson's diversity index over productive rearrangements. This is the immuneACCESS table as TCRdb keeps it, with only in-frame sequences that have V and J called. A part of the clones is gone; compared with another copy, unresolved V genes explain less than half, and the rest is unexplained. V and J calls and clone size are copied from that table; D and trimming were computed from the DNA. Recorded for this sample are 140,000 to 150,000 clones; around nine tenths of them occurred a single time. Clones ranked in the top ten supply 1.2% of the sample.

There are 20 amino acids in the CDR3, from cysteine to phenylalanine inclusive. Only the CDR3 part of the read is kept: 60 bases, read in frame from the first base. Trimming leaves V shorter by 2 bases and J shorter by 1 base, with the junction holding 12 bases beyond the gene matches. The germline V gene supplies CDR1 SGHVS and CDR2 FNYEAQ. Worth noting for this clone: The antigen it recognizes is unknown. Per-nucleotide qualities are absent, and no much larger clonotype sits a single base away.

The receptor was isolated from a woman under 40 with acute COVID-19. The sample consisted of PBMCs or T cells enriched from blood (not recorded which). Rearrangement joined TRBV7-6 to TRBJ2-1; 12 central nucleotides agree with TRBD2. The CDR3 protein: CASSLRPASGRATSYNEQFF. The bases read TGTGCCAGCAGCTTAAGGCCGGCTAGCGGGAGGGCCACGTCCTACAATGAGCAGTTCTTC.